This T cell receptor beta chain emerged from a study of memory CD4+ T cells and cytomegalovirus serostatus. The sort gate was single viable CD3+CD4+CD8-CD45RO+ cells for memory CD4+ T cells. V was clipped by 3 bases and J by 2 bases, with 17 bases between them. The CDR3 is 16 residues long. CDR1 is MDHEN and CDR2 is SYDVKM in the germline V gene. The protocol was immunoSEQ multiplex PCR, while the TCRdb copy is restricted to in-frame clones and leaves out a portion. In the table there are under 55,000 clones, around four fifths of which are singletons. The rearrangement joins TRBV28 to TRBJ2-7; D gene ambiguous. The material sequenced was memory CD4+ T cells from blood. The receptor's source is an adult in good health and CMV-seropositive. This CDR3 is CASSLPLWGSTYEQYF. The DNA of the CDR3 is TGTGCCAGCAGTTTGCCCCTTTGGGGATCCACCTACGAGCAGTACTTC.